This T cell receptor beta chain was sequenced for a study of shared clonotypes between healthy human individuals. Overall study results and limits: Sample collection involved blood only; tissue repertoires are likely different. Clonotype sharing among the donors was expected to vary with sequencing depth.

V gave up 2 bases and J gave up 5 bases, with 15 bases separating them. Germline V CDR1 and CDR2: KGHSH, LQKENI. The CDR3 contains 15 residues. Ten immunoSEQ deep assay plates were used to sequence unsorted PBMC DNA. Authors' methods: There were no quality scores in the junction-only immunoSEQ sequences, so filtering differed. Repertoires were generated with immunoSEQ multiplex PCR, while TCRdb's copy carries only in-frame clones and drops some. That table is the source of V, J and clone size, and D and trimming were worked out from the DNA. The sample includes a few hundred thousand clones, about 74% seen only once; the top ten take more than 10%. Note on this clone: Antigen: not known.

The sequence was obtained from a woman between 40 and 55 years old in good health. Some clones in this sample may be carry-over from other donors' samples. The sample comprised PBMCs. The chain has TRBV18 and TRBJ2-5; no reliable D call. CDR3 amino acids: CASSPGIGLRETQYF. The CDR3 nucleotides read TGTGCCAGCTCACCAGGAATCGGGCTTAGGGAGACCCAGTACTTC.